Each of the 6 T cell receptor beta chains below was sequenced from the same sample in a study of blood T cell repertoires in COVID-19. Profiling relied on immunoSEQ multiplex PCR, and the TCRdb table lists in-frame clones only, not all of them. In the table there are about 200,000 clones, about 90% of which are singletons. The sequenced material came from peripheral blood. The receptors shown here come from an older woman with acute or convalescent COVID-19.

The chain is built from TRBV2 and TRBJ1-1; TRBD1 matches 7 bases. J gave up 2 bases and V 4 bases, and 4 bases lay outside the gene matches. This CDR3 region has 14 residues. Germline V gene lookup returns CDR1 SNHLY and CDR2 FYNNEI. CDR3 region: CASSGTGFNTEAFF. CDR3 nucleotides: TGTGCCAGCAGTGGGACAGGATTTAACACTGAAGCTTTCTTT.

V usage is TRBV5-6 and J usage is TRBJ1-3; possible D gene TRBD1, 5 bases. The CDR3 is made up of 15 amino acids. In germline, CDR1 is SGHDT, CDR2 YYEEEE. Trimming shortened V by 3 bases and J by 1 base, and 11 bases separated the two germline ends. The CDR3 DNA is TGTGCCAGCAGCTGGATAGGGGTTTCTGGAAACACCATATATTTT. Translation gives CASSWIGVSGNTIYF.

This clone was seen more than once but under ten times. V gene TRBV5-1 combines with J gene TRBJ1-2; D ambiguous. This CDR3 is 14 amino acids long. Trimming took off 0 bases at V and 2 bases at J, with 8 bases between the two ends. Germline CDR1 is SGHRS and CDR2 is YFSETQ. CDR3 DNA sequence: TGCGCCAGCAGCTTGGGGTCTACGAACTATGGCTACACCTTC. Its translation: CASSLGSTNYGYTF.

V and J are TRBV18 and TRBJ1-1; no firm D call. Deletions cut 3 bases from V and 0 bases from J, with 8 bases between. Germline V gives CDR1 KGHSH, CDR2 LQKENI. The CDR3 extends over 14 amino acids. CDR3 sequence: CASSPTEVNTEAFF. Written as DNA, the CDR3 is TGTGCCAGCTCACCCACAGAAGTGAACACTGAAGCTTTCTTT.

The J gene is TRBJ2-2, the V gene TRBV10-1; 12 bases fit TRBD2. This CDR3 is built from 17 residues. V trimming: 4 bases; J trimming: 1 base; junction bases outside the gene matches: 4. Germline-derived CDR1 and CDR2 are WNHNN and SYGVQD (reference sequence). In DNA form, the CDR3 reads TGCGCCAGCAGTGCGACTAGCGGGAGAGGGAACACCGGGGAGCTGTTTTTT. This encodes CASSATSGRGNTGELFF.

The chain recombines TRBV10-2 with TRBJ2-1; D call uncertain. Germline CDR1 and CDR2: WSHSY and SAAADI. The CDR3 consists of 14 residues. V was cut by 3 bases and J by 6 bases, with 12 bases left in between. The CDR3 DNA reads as TGCGCCAGCAGTGAATGGGCATTGGTCAATGAGCAGTTCTTC. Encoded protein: CASSEWALVNEQFF.